This section outlines one T cell receptor (beta chain) sequence together with its context. Repertoires were generated with immunoSEQ multiplex PCR, while TCRdb's copy carries only in-frame clones and drops some. The sample holds about 35,000 clones, about three quarters seen once. This entry belongs to a study of pediatric ulcerative colitis. CDR3 length equals 18 residues. The trim removed 3 bases at V and 0 bases at J, leaving 11 bases unmatched. Germline CDR1 reads SGHRS; CDR2 reads YFSETQ. One to two pinch biopsies were taken from the rectum during colonoscopy. This clonotype originated in a boy younger than 18 with mild ulcerative colitis. The chain links TRBV5-1 to TRBJ1-4, with 7 bases fitting TRBD1. Sequenced input: gut tissue. The DNA of the CDR3 is TGCGCCAGCAGCTCCGGGAGACAGGGTTTAACAACTAATGAAAAACTGTTTTTT. Protein: CASSSGRQGLTTNEKLFF.